This T cell receptor (beta chain) was captured in a study of blood T cells in healthy people across ages. The V gene's germline CDR1 is MNHNY and CDR2 SVGAGI (reference sequence). The CDR3 has 15 residues. V lost 5 bases, J lost 8 bases, and 12 bases stayed unmatched. A second PCR of 7 to 11 cycles used a sample-barcoded 5' primer and a J-beta primer mix. TCRdb reprocessed the 5' RACE reads via MiXCR and lists one record per CDR3 protein. The sample includes under 700,000 distinct CDR3 sequences, less than 25% of them seen just once. This clonotype was counted a few times. The sample was also reused in another study, on T cells of mothers and their children.

Sequencing used blood. The chain recombines TRBV6-6 with TRBJ1-2, with 9 bases aligning to TRBD1. The TCR comes from a boy aged 5-17 years in good health. Here the CDR3 reads CASSLRDRDLWGYTF. Written as DNA, the CDR3 is TGTGCCAGCAGTCTCCGGGACAGGGATTTGTGGGGCTACACCTTC.